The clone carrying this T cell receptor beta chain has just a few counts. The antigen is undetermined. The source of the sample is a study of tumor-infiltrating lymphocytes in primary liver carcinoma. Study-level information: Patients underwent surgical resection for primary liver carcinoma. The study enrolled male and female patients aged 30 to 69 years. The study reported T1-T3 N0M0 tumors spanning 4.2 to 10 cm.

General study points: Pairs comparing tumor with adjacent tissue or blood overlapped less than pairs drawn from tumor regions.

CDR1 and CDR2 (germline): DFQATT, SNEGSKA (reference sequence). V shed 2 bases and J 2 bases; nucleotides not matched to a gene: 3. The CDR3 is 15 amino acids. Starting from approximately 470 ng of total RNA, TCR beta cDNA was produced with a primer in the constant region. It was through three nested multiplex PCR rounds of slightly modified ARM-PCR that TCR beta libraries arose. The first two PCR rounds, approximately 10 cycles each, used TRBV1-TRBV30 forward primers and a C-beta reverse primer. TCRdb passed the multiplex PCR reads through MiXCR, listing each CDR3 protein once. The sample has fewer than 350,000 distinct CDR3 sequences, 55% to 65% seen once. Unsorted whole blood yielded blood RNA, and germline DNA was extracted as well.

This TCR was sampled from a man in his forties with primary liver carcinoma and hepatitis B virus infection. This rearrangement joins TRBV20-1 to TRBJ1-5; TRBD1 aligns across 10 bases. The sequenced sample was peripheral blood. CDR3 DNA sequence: TGCAGTGCTAGACTGACAGGGGGCCGCAATCAGCCCCAGCATTTT. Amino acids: CSARLTGGRNQPQHF.